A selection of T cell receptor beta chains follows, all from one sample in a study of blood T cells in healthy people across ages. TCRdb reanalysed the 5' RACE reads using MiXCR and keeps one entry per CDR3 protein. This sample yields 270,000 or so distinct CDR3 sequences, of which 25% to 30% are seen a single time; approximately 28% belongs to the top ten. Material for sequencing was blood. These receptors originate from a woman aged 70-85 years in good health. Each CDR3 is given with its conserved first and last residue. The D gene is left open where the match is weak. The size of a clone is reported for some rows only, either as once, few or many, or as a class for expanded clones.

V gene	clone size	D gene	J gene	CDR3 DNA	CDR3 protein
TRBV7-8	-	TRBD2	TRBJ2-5	TGTGCCAGCAGCCCCATTAGGACTAGCGGGGTACAAGAGACCCAGTACTTC	CASSPIRTSGVQETQYF
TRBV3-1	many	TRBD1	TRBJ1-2	TGTGCCAGCAGCCGACTAGCAGGGGGCGGCTACACCTTC	CASSRLAGGGYTF
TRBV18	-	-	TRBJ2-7	TGTGCCAGCTCACCTGGAGCGGAAACCCACGAGCAGTACTTC	CASSPGAETHEQYF
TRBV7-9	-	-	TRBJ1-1	TGTGCCAGCAGCTTAGCTGGGATCAACACTGAAGCTTTCTTT	CASSLAGINTEAFF
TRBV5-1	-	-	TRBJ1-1	TGCGCCAGCAGCTTGTCTTCCAACCTTGAAGCTTTCTTT	CASSLSSNLEAFF
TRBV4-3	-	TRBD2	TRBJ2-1	TGCGCCAGCAGCCAAGACCCCCCTAGCGGGAGTTTGAATGAGCAGTTCTTC	CASSQDPPSGSLNEQFF
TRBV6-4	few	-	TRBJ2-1	TGTGCCAGCAGTGACGCTTTTGGGCCCCGAGGGAATGAGCAGTTCTTC	CASSDAFGPRGNEQFF
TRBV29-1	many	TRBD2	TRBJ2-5	TGCAGCGTTGAGTCGAGACTAGCGGGAGAGACCCAGTACTTC	CSVESRLAGETQYF
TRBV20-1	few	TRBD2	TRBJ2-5	TGCAGTGCTAGAGACCGACTAGCGGGACGAGAGACCCAGTACTTC	CSARDRLAGRETQYF
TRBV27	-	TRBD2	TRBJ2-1	TGTGCCAGCAAAGGTGGGAGGGCCAGGGATGAGCAGTTCTTC	CASKGGRARDEQFF
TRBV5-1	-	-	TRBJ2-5	TGCGCCAGCAGCTTGGTCTTACAGGGCTGGGAGCAAGAGACCCAGTACTTC	CASSLVLQGWEQETQYF
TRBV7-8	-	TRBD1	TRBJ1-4	TGTGCCAGCAGCTACAGGGGGATAGCTAATGAAAAACTGTTTTTT	CASSYRGIANEKLFF
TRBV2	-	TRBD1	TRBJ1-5	TGTGCCAGCAGTGAAGAGGGAACAGGGGGTCAGCCCCAGCATTTT	CASSEEGTGGQPQHF
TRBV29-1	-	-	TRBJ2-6	TGCAGCGTTGAAGTGGCAGGGTTAGCCTGGGCCAACGTCCTGACTTTC	CSVEVAGLAWANVLTF
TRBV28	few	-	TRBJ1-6	TGTGCCAGCGCTCCGCCCCCGGGACGGAGTAATAGGAGACCCCTCCACTTT	CASAPPPGRSNRRPLHF
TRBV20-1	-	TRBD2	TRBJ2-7	TGCAGTGCCATACTAGCGGGGTATTACGAGCAGTACTTC	CSAILAGYYEQYF
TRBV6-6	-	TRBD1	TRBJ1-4	TGTGCCAGCAGTTACTCGACAGGGTTCGGGGAAAAACTGTTTTTT	CASSYSTGFGEKLFF
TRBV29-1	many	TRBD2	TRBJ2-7	TGCAGCGTTCGGGCGGGAGGGACCTACGAGCAGTACTTC	CSVRAGGTYEQYF
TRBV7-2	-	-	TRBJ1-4	TGTGCCAGCAGAAATGGGGCTAATGAAAAACTGTTTTTT	CASRNGANEKLFF
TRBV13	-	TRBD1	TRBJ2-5	TGTGCCAGCAGCCCTGTGACAGGGGGCGTGGAGACCCAGTACTTC	CASSPVTGGVETQYF
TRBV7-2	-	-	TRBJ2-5	TGTGCCAGCAGTCTGGGGACACCTCCAGAGACCCAGTACTTC	CASSLGTPPETQYF
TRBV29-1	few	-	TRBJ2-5	TGCAGCGGTCACTCCGAGGGAGAGACCCAGTACTTC	CSGHSEGETQYF
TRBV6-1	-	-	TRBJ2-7	TGTGCCAGCAGTGTATCAGGGCCTACCGAGCAGTACTTC	CASSVSGPTEQYF
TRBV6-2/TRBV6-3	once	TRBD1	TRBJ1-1	TGTGCCAGCAGTCTACGGGACAGGCAATTTGAAGCTTTCTTT	CASSLRDRQFEAFF
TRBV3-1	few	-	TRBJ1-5	TGTGCCAGCAGCCATCGGGCGACCAATCAGCCCCAGCATTTT	CASSHRATNQPQHF
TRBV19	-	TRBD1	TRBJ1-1	TGTGCCAGTAGACAGGCGGGACAGGGGGCAGCTGAAGCTTTCTTT	CASRQAGQGAAEAFF
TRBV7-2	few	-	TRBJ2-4	TGTGCCAGCAGCTCTCCCCCCTCGACGGTTAAAAACATTCAGTACTTC	CASSSPPSTVKNIQYF
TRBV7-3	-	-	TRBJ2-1	TGTGCCAGCAGCTTTGGAGGGCGGGGTGAGCAGTTCTTC	CASSFGGRGEQFF
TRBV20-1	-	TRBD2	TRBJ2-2	TGCAGTGCTAGAGCCCAATCGACTAGCGGGAGGGCCTACACCGGGGAGCTGTTTTTT	CSARAQSTSGRAYTGELFF
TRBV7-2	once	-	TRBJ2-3	TGTGCCAGCAGCTTAGTAGGGAGCACAGATACGCAGTATTTT	CASSLVGSTDTQYF
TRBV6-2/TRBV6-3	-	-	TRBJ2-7	TGTGCCAGCAGTTACGAAGTCTACGAGCAGTACTTC	CASSYEVYEQYF
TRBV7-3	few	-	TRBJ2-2	TGTGCCAGCAGCTTAGGATCCGGGGAGCTGTTTTTT	CASSLGSGELFF
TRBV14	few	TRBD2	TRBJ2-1	TGTGCCAGCAGCCATCCAAGGACTAGTATCTACAATGAGCAGTTCTTC	CASSHPRTSIYNEQFF
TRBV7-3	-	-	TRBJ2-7	TGTGCCAGCAGCTTCGCCGCAGAGGACGAGCAGTACTTC	CASSFAAEDEQYF
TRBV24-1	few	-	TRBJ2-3	TGTGCCACCAGTGATTGGTCCAGGAGTGGAGATACGCAGTATTTT	CATSDWSRSGDTQYF
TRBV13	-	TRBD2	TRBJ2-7	TGTGCCAGCAGCTTTCGGGGGGGGCTATCCTACGAGCAGTACTTC	CASSFRGGLSYEQYF
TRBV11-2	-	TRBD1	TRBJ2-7	TGTGCCAGCAGCGACAGGGTGGCATGGGACGAGCAGTACTTC	CASSDRVAWDEQYF
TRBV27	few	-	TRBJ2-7	TGTGCCAGCAGTCCCCTCAGGTTCCTCTCCTACGAGCAGTACTTC	CASSPLRFLSYEQYF
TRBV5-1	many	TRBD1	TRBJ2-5	TGCGCCAGCAGCTTGGGATCCTCCACAGGGGGACGAGAGACCCAGTACTTC	CASSLGSSTGGRETQYF
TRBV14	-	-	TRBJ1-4	TGTGCCAGCAGCCGTTACAGCGCCGCTAATGAAAAACTGTTTTTT	CASSRYSAANEKLFF
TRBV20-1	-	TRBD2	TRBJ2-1	TGCAGTGCTAGAGACCGGACTAGCGGGAGTACGAATGAGCAGTTCTTC	CSARDRTSGSTNEQFF